The 14 T cell receptor beta chains presented below share a single source sample, sequenced in a study of Tregs in tolerant kidney transplant recipients. Assay used: immunoSEQ multiplex PCR; TCRdb lists only in-frame clones, some missing. Recorded for this sample: some 52,000 clones. The specimen comprised CD4+ T cells from blood, sampled before the transplant. The receptors originated from a human donor who received a combined kidney and bone marrow transplant.

Here the CDR3 reads CSVATGSGANVLTF. The CDR3 bases that were read are TGCAGCGTTGCTACAGGCTCTGGGGCCAACGTC. The V and J genes are TRBV29-1 and TRBJ2-6, with D possibly being TRBD1 (5 bases). The read terminates 3 residues before the CDR3 end, so the remaining end is supplied by the germline J gene. Trimming took 4 bases from V and 0 from J, leaving 7 bases between them. CDR3 length: 14 residues. Germline V CDR1 and CDR2: SQVTM, ANQGSEA.

With regard to this clone: With the read ending 3 residues before the CDR3 end, the germline J gene is used to fill in that end. V usage is TRBV7-6 and J usage is TRBJ2-5; D might be TRBD2 (6 bases). The CDR3 covers 17 residues. Germline CDR1 reads SGHVS; CDR2 reads FNYEAQ. V lost 2 bases and J lost 2, with 18 bases in between. The CDR3 sequence: CASSLIRQGGQQETQYF. The part of the CDR3 DNA that was read is TGTGCCAGCAGCTTAATCCGGCAGGGAGGTCAACAAGAGACC.

To note about this clone: From the germline J gene comes the end of the CDR3, since the read stops 3 residues before it. This chain links TRBV7-2 with TRBJ1-2, with D perhaps matching TRBD1 (6 bases). The V gene's germline CDR1 is SGHTA and CDR2 FQGNSA. V lost 4 bases and J 4 bases, leaving 13 bases between the germline ends. The CDR3 sequence is 14 residues long. CDR3 DNA (partial): TGTGCCAGCAGCTCCAGGGGCGTGGGCTATGGC. This sequence encodes CASSSRGVGYG. The whole CDR3 sequence reads CASSSRGVGYGYTF.

With respect to this clone: The observed sequence ends 3 residues before the CDR3 terminus, with the missing tail filled in from the germline J gene. The chain links TRBV20-1 to TRBJ2-1, with a possible D match to TRBD2 (6 bases). The length of the CDR3 is 13 residues. V lost 1 base and J 4 bases, leaving 8 bases between the germline ends. CDR1 and CDR2 from the germline V gene are DFQATT and SNEGSKA (reference sequence). CDR3 sequence reads: CSARGGGYNEQFF. Partial CDR3 DNA: TGCAGTGCTAGAGGTGGGGGGTACAATGAG.

Comment on this clone: The CDR3 end lies 3 residues beyond the end of the read and is filled in from the germline J gene. J is TRBJ2-1 and V is TRBV5-1; D gene ambiguous. Germline V CDR1 and CDR2: SGHRS, YFSETQ. V shed 0 bases and J shed 5 bases, with 3 bases lying between them. The CDR3 loop spans 12 amino acids. CDR3 residues: CASSLVDNEQFF. CDR3 DNA (partial): TGCGCCAGCAGCTTGGTAGACAATGAG.

With regard to this clone: The read stops 3 residues short of the end of the CDR3; the missing end is completed from the germline J gene. The rearrangement joins TRBV19 to TRBJ2-5; no clear D gene. Germline values: CDR1 LNHDA, CDR2 SQIVND (reference sequence). The CDR3 totals 12 residues. Trimming removed 5 bases from V and 2 bases from J, with 6 bases in between. CDR3 bases read: TGTGCCAGTAGTGTCTCTCAAGAGACC. This encodes CASSVSQET. From start to end, the CDR3 is CASSVSQETQYF. The variable domain in full, with the rest retrieved from reference TRBV19 and TRBJ2-5, is DGGITQSPKYLFRKEGQNVTLSCEQNLNHDAMYWYRQDPGQGLRLIYYSQIVNDFQKGDIAEGYSVSREKKESFPLTVTSAQKNPTAFYLCASSVSQETQYFGPGTRLLVL.

Notes on this clone: The read ends 3 residues before the CDR3 terminus; that terminus is restored from the germline J gene. V is TRBV6-2 or TRBV6-3 and J is TRBJ1-5; D perhaps matches TRBD1 (5 bases). From germline, CDR1 is MNHEY and CDR2 SVGEGT. The CDR3 has 14 amino acids. V gave up 7 bases and J gave up 0 bases, with 10 bases separating them. The CDR3 bases that were read are TGTGCCAGCAATCAGGGACTTAGCAATCAGCCC. Amino acid sequence: CASNQGLSNQP. The whole CDR3 sequence is CASNQGLSNQPQHF.

This clone is labeled medium-sized based on frequency. Read sequence stops 3 residues before the CDR3 end, and the germline J gene provides the missing end. This chain connects TRBV19 to TRBJ1-2, with TRBD1 identical over 10 bases. The germline gives CDR1 LNHDA, CDR2 SQIVND (reference sequence). The CDR3 is 13 residues long. Incomplete CDR3 DNA: TGTGCCAGTAGTATGGGGACAGGGGTCGGC. This gives the protein CASSMGTGVG. The entire CDR3 protein is CASSMGTGVGYTF.

As to this clone: The sequenced fragment ends 3 residues before the CDR3 boundary, so the rest is inferred from the germline J gene. The gene calls are TRBV30 and TRBJ1-2; D is perhaps TRBD1 (5 bases). Germline CDR1 reads GTSNPN; CDR2 reads SVGIG (reference sequence). The CDR3 runs to 13 residues. This CDR3 reads CAWSAPGGWGYTF. The part of the CDR3 DNA that was read is TGTGCCTGGAGTGCCCCCGGGGGTTGGGGC.

A word on this clone: The missing CDR3 end, 3 residues past where the read stops, is filled in from the germline J gene. The V and J genes are TRBV20-1 and TRBJ2-2; 10 bases map to TRBD2. This CDR3 comprises 16 residues. V dropped 1 base and J dropped 5; count of bases not matched to a gene: 7. Germline loops: CDR1 DFQATT, CDR2 SNEGSKA (reference sequence). The covered CDR3 bases are TGCAGTGCTAGAGTCCCTAGCGGGAGTCGGACCGGGGAG. Translation: CSARVPSGSRTGE. The complete CDR3 protein is CSARVPSGSRTGELFF.

Notes on this clone: The CDR3 extends 3 residues past the end of the read, so its final part is completed from the germline J gene. The V call is TRBV20-1, the J call TRBJ2-2, with 10 positions matching TRBD1. V shed 1 base and J 1 base; nucleotides not matched to a gene: 6. This CDR3 region has 17 residues. Germline CDR1 reads DFQATT; CDR2 reads SNEGSKA (reference sequence). CDR3 sequence reads: CSARAAGQGMNTGELFF. CDR3 DNA, as far as it was read: TGCAGTGCTAGAGCTGCGGGACAGGGGATGAACACCGGGGAG.

With regard to this clone: The sequence runs out 3 residues before the end of the CDR3; the remainder is reconstructed from the germline J gene. The rearrangement links TRBV18 to TRBJ1-1; 7 positions match TRBD1. The V and J ends lost 7 bases and 0 bases, in that order; junction bases with no gene match: 5. The CDR3 totals 14 residues. Germline assignment: CDR1 KGHSH and CDR2 LQKENI. CDR3 DNA (partial): TGTGCCAGCTTTCCCCAGGGGGTGAACACTGAA. This sequence encodes CASFPQGVNTE. The entire CDR3 sequence reads CASFPQGVNTEAFF.

On this clone: The read ends 3 residues early relative to the CDR3; the germline J gene fills the gap. The chain couples TRBV2 to TRBJ1-2; no firm D call. The CDR3 length is 15 residues. CDR1 is SNHLY and CDR2 is FYNNEI in the germline V gene. V shed 6 bases and J shed 3 bases, with 17 bases lying between them. The CDR3 here is CASRKGSDSYYGYTF. CDR3 DNA (partial): TGTGCCAGCAGGAAAGGGTCAGATTCCTACTATGGC.

Worth noting for this clone: The read terminates 3 residues ahead of where the CDR3 ends, so the germline J gene completes it. The chain combines TRBV7-8 with TRBJ1-4; D ambiguous. This CDR3 comprises 14 residues. The V end lost 1 base, the J end lost 7 bases, and 10 bases lay between the germline ends. CDR1 and CDR2 (germline): SGHVS, FQNEAQ. This CDR3 reads CASSLGSGGEKLFF. The DNA read from the CDR3 is TGTGCCAGCAGCTTAGGATCAGGAGGTGAAAAA.